Given below is one TCR beta chain in context. Its specificity is not known. Profiling relied on immunoSEQ multiplex PCR, and the TCRdb table lists in-frame clones only, not all of them. This sample carries approximately 91,000 clones, about 90% of them seen once, and the ten largest clones take around 4%. These data are taken from a study of OX40 agonist ivuxolimab in advanced cancers. Study-level results: CD4+ T cells averaged fewer expanded clones than CD8+ T cells.

The V end was cut by 1 base, the J end by 2 bases, with 20 bases between. The germline CDR1 and CDR2 sequences are SGHTA and FQGNSA. The CDR3 length is 18 residues. The receptor was isolated from an adult with an advanced solid tumor such as melanoma, head and neck, liver or kidney cancer. The source material was CD4+ or CD8+ T cells sorted from blood, sampled in a trial of the OX40 agonist ivuxolimab. This chain uses TRBV7-2 with TRBJ1-1; a weak D match, TRBD1 (5 bases). The CDR3 sequence is CASSLDRLGVGPNTEAFF. CDR3 DNA sequence: TGTGCCAGCAGCTTAGACAGGTTGGGTGTGGGGCCCAACACTGAAGCTTTCTTT.